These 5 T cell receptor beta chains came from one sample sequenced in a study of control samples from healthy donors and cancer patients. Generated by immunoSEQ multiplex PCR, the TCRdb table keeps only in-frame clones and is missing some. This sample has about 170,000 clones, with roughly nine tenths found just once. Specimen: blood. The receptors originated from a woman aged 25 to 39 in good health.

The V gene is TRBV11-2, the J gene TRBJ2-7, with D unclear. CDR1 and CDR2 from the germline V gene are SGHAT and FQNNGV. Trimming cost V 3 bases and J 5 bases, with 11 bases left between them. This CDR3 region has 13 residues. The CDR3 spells CASSFRGSNEQYF. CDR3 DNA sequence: TGTGCCAGCAGCTTTAGAGGTTCCAACGAGCAGTACTTC.

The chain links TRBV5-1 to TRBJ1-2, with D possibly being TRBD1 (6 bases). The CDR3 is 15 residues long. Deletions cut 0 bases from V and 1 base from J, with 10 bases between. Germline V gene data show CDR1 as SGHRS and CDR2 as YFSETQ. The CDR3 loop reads CASSLAQGNNYGYTF. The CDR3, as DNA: TGCGCCAGCAGCTTGGCACAGGGCAATAACTATGGCTACACCTTC.

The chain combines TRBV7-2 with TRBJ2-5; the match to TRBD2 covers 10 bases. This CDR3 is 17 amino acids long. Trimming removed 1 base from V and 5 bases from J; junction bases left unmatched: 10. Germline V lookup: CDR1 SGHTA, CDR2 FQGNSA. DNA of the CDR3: TGTGCCAGCAGCTTAGTTTTTGGGAGCGGGAGGGGGGAGACCCAGTACTTC. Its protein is CASSLVFGSGRGETQYF.

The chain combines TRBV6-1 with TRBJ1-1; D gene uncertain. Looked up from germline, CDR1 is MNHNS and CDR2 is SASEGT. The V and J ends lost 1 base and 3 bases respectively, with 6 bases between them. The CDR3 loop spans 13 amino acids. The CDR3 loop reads CASSEVAHTEAFF. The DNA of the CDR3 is TGTGCCAGCAGTGAAGTCGCACACACTGAAGCTTTCTTT.

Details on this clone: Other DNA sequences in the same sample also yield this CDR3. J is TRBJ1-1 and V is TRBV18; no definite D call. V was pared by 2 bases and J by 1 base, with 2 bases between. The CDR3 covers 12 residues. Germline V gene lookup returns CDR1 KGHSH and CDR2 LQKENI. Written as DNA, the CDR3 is TGTGCCAGCTCACCAGGGAACACTGAAGCTTTCTTT. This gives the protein CASSPGNTEAFF.